The entry that follows covers one TCR beta chain sequence. Its binding antigen is unknown. Base qualities are not recorded, but no much larger clone differs from it by a single base. The data were taken from a study of memory CD4+ T cells and cytomegalovirus serostatus (dated by TCRdb to between 2018 and 2021). About the study as a whole: A total of around 35 healthy Belgian adults, of whom 9 were CMV seropositive and roughly 24 were CMV seronegative, were included in the cohort. To replicate a published TCR-based CMV serostatus classifier, the study sequenced CD4+ memory TCRbeta repertoires from a Belgian cohort whose cytomegalovirus serostatus was known. General findings and caveats noted by the study authors: The results were interpreted as suggesting that the CMV-associated TCR signature is largely present in the CD4+ memory repertoire. CMV serostatus prediction reached a median bootstrapped AUC of about 0.95 with the original framework and just under 0.93 with a US-trained random forest. Of 164 previously reported CMV-associated TCRbeta sequences, approximately 70 appeared in the CD4+ memory repertoires, each in one to five individuals. A median bootstrapped AUC of almost 0.96 with a 95% CI of 0.76-1.00 was achieved on the Belgian cohort by the original-framework classifier. Only CD4+CD45RO+ memory cells were sequenced, in contrast to the original study, in which naive and memory CD4+ and CD8+ populations were covered.

A FACSAria II was used to sort memory CD4+ T cells, defined as single viable CD3+CD4+CD8-CD45RO+ cells. CMV serostatus was determined using a Roche Elecsys assay that detects serum IgG against CMV pp150, pp28, p38 and p52. Once the samples were thawed, total CD4+ T cells were enriched through positive selection using CD4 magnetic microbeads. Samples originated from another study that specifically interrogated the CD4+ T cell memory repertoire. Following standard operating procedures, peripheral blood mononuclear cells were isolated and cryopreserved, while serum was kept at -80 degrees C. Staining used CD3-PerCP (BW264/56), CD4-APC (RPA-T4), CD45RO-PE (UCHT1) and CD8-Pacific Orange (3B5) antibodies, with Sytox blue excluding non-viable cells. Genomic DNA was extracted from sorted cells with the Quick-DNA Microprep Kit. TCRbeta DNA was amplified with the immunoSEQ hsTCRbeta kit following the manufacturer's protocol. An Illumina MiSeq instrument was used to sequence the TCRbeta libraries. Regarding the original processing steps: Following removal of out-of-frame sequences, around 2,300,000 distinct TCRbeta sequences were retained, with an average of approximately 64,000 per individual. Each individual was scored by the count of 150 to 200 previously reported CMV-associated TCRbeta sequences and the total productive distinct TCRbeta count. A beta-binomial model was reimplemented in Python, and scikit-learn random forests with default parameters were trained on US cohort data. Classifier performance on the Belgian cohort was summarized as median AUC with percentile confidence intervals over 10,000 bootstrap iterations. TCRdb took over this immuneACCESS table, retaining in-frame rearrangements with V and J assigned. Such tables are incomplete; in checked studies, under half of the missing clones stem from an unresolved V gene, and the remainder is unexplained. The D gene and trimming were derived from the DNA, and the V and J assignments and clone size from that table. In all, the sample holds some 80,000 clones, and 65% to 85% of those were seen once. The ten largest clones add up to roughly 0.8% of the sample.

From the germline V gene, CDR1 is MNHEY and CDR2 is SVGAGI. Taken from cysteine to phenylalanine, the CDR3 has 16 residues. The retained sequence is limited to the CDR3, 48 bases, with the frame set at the first base. V was cut back by 0 bases and J by 4 bases, leaving a gap of 15 bases between them. The sequence is built from TRBV6-5 and TRBJ1-2; the D gene cannot be resolved reliably. The TCR was taken from an adult in good health and CMV-seronegative. The material sequenced was memory CD4+ T cells from blood. CDR3 region: CASSYSTSGIVYGYTF. The nucleotide sequence is given as TGTGCCAGCAGTTACTCGACATCGGGCATCGTCTATGGCTACACCTTC.